The clone carrying this T cell receptor (beta chain) was detected only once. Its antigen is not identified. The V gene's germline CDR1 is KGHSH and CDR2 LQKENI. After removal of 3 bases from V and 4 bases from J, the junction contained 5 bases not matched to a gene. The CDR3 is 15 residues long. The record originates from a study of shared clonotypes between healthy human individuals. The wider study: Per-donor plates numbered three CD4 naive, three CD4 memory, two CD8 naive and one CD8 memory. Whole-study results and caveats: Only a few donors were included, so the genetic and exposure-history diversity represented was limited. All-four-donor shared clonotypes had higher generation probabilities than non-shared clonotypes did.

TCRdb's table, derived via immunoSEQ multiplex PCR, lists solely in-frame clones and lacks some. This sample has 600,000 to 750,000 clones; just under 75% occur once, and the top ten carry 1.8%. The clonotype comes from a woman in her twenties or thirties in good health. The V gene is TRBV18, the J gene TRBJ1-1; 10 bases match TRBD1. Input material: memory CD4+ T cells sorted from blood. Subset in this sample: CD45RA-negative fraction. For the CDR3, the DNA is TGTGCCAGCTCACCGGACGGGACAGGGGTCACTGAAGCTTTCTTT. Protein: CASSPDGTGVTEAFF.